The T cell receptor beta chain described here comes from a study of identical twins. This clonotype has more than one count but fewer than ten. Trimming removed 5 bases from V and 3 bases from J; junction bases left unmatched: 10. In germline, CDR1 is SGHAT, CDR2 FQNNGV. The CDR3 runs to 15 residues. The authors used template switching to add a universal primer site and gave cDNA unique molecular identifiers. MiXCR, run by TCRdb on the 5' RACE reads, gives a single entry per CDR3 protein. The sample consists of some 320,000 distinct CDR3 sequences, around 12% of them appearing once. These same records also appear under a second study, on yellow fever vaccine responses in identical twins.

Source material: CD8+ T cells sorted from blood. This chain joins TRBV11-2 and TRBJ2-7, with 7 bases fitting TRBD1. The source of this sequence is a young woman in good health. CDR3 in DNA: TGTGCCAGCAGCCATACCCCGACAGGGAACTACGAGCAGTACGTC. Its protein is CASSHTPTGNYEQYV.